Presented here are 17 T cell receptor beta chains from one specimen sequenced in a study of blood T cell repertoires in COVID-19. The data were produced by immunoSEQ multiplex PCR, yet TCRdb's version contains in-frame clones alone and is incomplete. This table has tens of thousands of clones, 75% to 90% appearing once. The sequenced sample was peripheral blood. These receptors were taken from a human donor in a cohort sampled during active COVID-19.

J is TRBJ1-6 and V is TRBV7-8; perhaps TRBD1 as D (6 bases). The CDR3 contains 15 residues. V shed 5 bases and J shed 7 bases, with 15 bases lying between them. Germline V CDR1 and CDR2: SGHVS, FQNEAQ. Here the CDR3 DNA reads TGTGCCAGCAGCCTTTCCGGGACAACCAATTCACCCCTCCACTTT. Encoded protein: CASSLSGTTNSPLHF.

The chain has TRBV7-3 and TRBJ2-7; 9 nucleotides line up with TRBD1. The germline V gene encodes CDR1 SGHTA and CDR2 FQGTGA. The CDR3 runs to 15 residues. The ends lost 1 base at V and 7 bases at J; junction bases unmatched: 8. CDR3 residues: CASSLSGQGLSEQYF. CDR3 bases: TGTGCCAGCAGCTTAAGTGGACAGGGGCTTTCTGAGCAGTACTTC.

This chain links TRBV9 with TRBJ2-3; 7 nucleotides agree with TRBD2. From germline, CDR1 is SGDLS and CDR2 YYNGEE. V trimming: 4 bases; J trimming: 6 bases; junction bases outside the gene matches: 14. The CDR3 consists of 16 residues. The CDR3 sequence is CASSPAPAGRGDTQYF. In nucleotides, the CDR3 is TGTGCCAGCAGCCCGGCCCCAGCGGGACGTGGGGATACGCAGTATTTT.

The chain carries TRBV9 and TRBJ2-3; a possible D gene is TRBD2 (6 bases). CDR3 length: 14 amino acids. Germline CDR1 SGDLS, CDR2 YYNGEE. V was trimmed by 4 bases and J by 6 bases, leaving 15 bases between them. The CDR3 reads CASSLRDRGDTQYF. In DNA form, the CDR3 reads TGTGCCAGCAGCCTCCGGGACCGGGGGGATACGCAGTATTTT. Looking up the rest from reference TRBV9 and TRBJ2-3 gives the full variable domain: DSGVTQTPKHLITATGQRVTLRCSPRSGDLSVYWYQQSLDQGLQFLIQYYNGEERAKGNILERFSAQQFPDLHSELNLSSLELGDSALYFCASSLRDRGDTQYFGPGTRLTVL.

This chain connects TRBV6-5 to TRBJ2-3, with 7 bases identical to TRBD2. J lost 6 bases, V lost 2 bases, and 11 bases had no gene match. Germline CDR1 and CDR2: MNHEY and SVGAGI. This CDR3 contains 16 residues. CDR3 region: CASSYDSRTSKDTQYF. The DNA for the CDR3 is TGTGCCAGCAGTTACGATTCCAGGACTAGTAAGGATACGCAGTATTTT.

The chain joins TRBV6-5 to TRBJ2-1, with a possible D match to TRBD2 (6 bases). From germline, CDR1 is MNHEY and CDR2 SVGAGI. Trimming removed 6 bases from V and 4 bases from J, with 16 bases in between. The CDR3 length is 15 residues. The CDR3 nucleotides read TGTGCCAGCAGCCTTAAGGGCGGGGTTTACAATGAGCAGTTCTTC. It translates to CASSLKGGVYNEQFF.

This clone was observed a few times. The chain is built from TRBV27 and TRBJ2-1, with D uncertain. Trimming left V 5 bases short and J 10 bases short, with 15 bases between. Germline V CDR1 and CDR2: MNHEY, SMNVEV (reference sequence). This CDR3 has 13 residues. The CDR3 DNA reads TGTGCCAGCAGTCTCCACAGAGTTAAAGAGCAGTTCTTC. Amino acid sequence: CASSLHRVKEQFF.

The chain carries TRBV5-1 and TRBJ2-7; D ambiguous. Germline loops: CDR1 SGHRS, CDR2 YFSETQ. The CDR3 consists of 14 residues. V lost 2 bases, J lost 0 bases, and 9 bases lay in between. In DNA, the CDR3 is TGCGCCAGCAGCTTTCGGGTCAGCTCCTACGAGCAGTACTTC. It is translated as CASSFRVSSYEQYF.

This clone was seen a handful of times. This chain connects TRBV19 to TRBJ1-1, with D maybe TRBD1 (6 bases). Germline values: CDR1 LNHDA, CDR2 SQIVND (reference sequence). This CDR3 region has 13 residues. The V gene lost 5 bases and the J gene lost 9 bases, with 16 bases spanning the gap. The DNA of the CDR3 is TGTGCCAGTAGTTCGATGGGACACCTAAAAGCTTTCTTT. Residues: CASSSMGHLKAFF.

This clone has a single count. This chain connects TRBV21-1 to TRBJ2-6; the table's D call TRBD1 went unverified against the DNA. TRBV21-1 is labeled a pseudogene. The CDR3 has 18 amino acids. CDR3 nucleotide sequence: TGTGCCAGCAGAATCGGGACAGGGGGCGGGACTGGGGCCAACGTCCTGACTTTC. It codes for CASRIGTGGGTGANVLTF.

The rearrangement uses TRBV7-2 and TRBJ2-1; 10 nucleotides match TRBD2. Germline lookup yields CDR1 SGHTA and CDR2 FQGNSA. The V and J ends lost 5 bases and 6 bases, in that order; junction bases with no gene match: 4. The CDR3 is 14 residues long. The CDR3 reads CASSRTSGLNEQFF. CDR3 in DNA: TGTGCCAGCAGCAGGACTAGCGGTCTCAATGAGCAGTTCTTC.

This chain uses TRBV7-6 with TRBJ2-3; 7 bases fit TRBD2. Trimming took 1 base from V and 2 from J; bases not matched to a gene: 6. The CDR3 contains 16 residues. CDR1 is SGHVS, CDR2 FNYEAQ, per germline. The CDR3 DNA follows: TGTGCCAGCAGCTTAGGTGGGAGGGCCGACACAGATACGCAGTATTTT. Protein product: CASSLGGRADTDTQYF.

This rearrangement joins TRBV28 to TRBJ2-7, with D tentatively TRBD2 (7 bases). The V and J ends lost 5 bases and 4 bases respectively, with 15 bases between them. Germline lookup yields CDR1 MDHEN and CDR2 SYDVKM. The CDR3 runs to 14 residues. CDR3 in amino acids: CASSAVGGQYEQYF. The CDR3 nucleotides are TGTGCCAGCAGTGCCGTGGGGGGGCAGTACGAGCAGTACTTC.

V and J are TRBV12-5 and TRBJ1-3; 9 nucleotides align to TRBD1. Germline assignment: CDR1 LGHNT and CDR2 FRNRAP. There are 19 residues in the CDR3. Trimming at V came to 1 base and at J to 0 bases, leaving 10 bases not matched to a gene. The CDR3 spells CASGLGRDRASPSGNTIYF. CDR3 nucleotide sequence: TGTGCTAGTGGTTTGGGGCGGGACAGGGCCTCTCCCTCTGGAAACACCATATATTTT. Full variable domain (remainder filled in from reference TRBV12-5 and TRBJ1-3): DARVTQTPRHKVTEMGQEVTMRCQPILGHNTVFWYRQTMMQGLELLAYFRNRAPLDDSGMPKDRFSAEMPDATLATLKIQPSEPRDSAVYFCASGLGRDRASPSGNTIYFGEGSWLTVV.

The gene calls are TRBV7-2 and TRBJ2-2; tentative D call: TRBD2 (5 bases). This CDR3 has 13 amino acids. Germline assignment: CDR1 SGHTA and CDR2 FQGNSA. Between the trimmed V and J ends, which lost 4 bases and 4 bases, there was a span of 7 bases. The CDR3 DNA reads as TGTGCCAGCAGCTCGCTAGCCACCGGGGAGCTGTTTTTT. This sequence encodes CASSSLATGELFF.

The rearrangement joins TRBV3-1 (or the pseudogene TRBV3-2) to TRBJ1-2, with 8 bases identical to TRBD1. Germline V gene data show CDR1 as LGHDT and CDR2 as YNNKEL (reference sequence). This CDR3 spans 15 amino acids. The trim removed 0 bases at V and 2 bases at J, leaving 2 bases unmatched. The CDR3 coding sequence is TGTGCCAGCAGCCAAGAATGGACAGGGAACTATGGCTACACCTTC. Residues: CASSQEWTGNYGYTF.

This clone was counted only a few times. The V and J genes are TRBV5-5 and TRBJ1-2; TRBD1 matches at 11 bases. The CDR3 has 18 residues. The germline gives CDR1 SGHKS, CDR2 YYEKEE (reference sequence). J was trimmed by 6 bases and V by 0 bases; bases with no gene match: 13. The CDR3 region has the DNA TGTGCCAGCAGCTTGGGACCGTCGGGACAGGGGGAACGCGATGGCTACACCTTC. Translation gives CASSLGPSGQGERDGYTF.